The 3 T cell receptor beta chains below come from one sample, sequenced in a study of shared clonotypes between healthy human individuals. Naive CD8 cells comprised CD45RO-negative, CCR7-positively selected cells, excluding terminally differentiated effector memory CD45RA+ cells. TCRdb's copy holds only in-frame clones and misses some; the assay was immunoSEQ multiplex PCR. The table records about 820,000 clones, 80% to 95% of them present only once. Sequenced input: naive CD8+ T cells sorted from blood. The receptors here all came from a man aged 25 to 40 in good health.

The chain links TRBV28 to TRBJ2-1, with 7 bases fitting TRBD2. The CDR3 is 15 residues long. CDR1 is MDHEN, CDR2 SYDVKM, per germline. The trim removed 4 bases at V and 6 bases at J, leaving 9 bases unmatched. The CDR3 coding sequence is TGTGCCAGCAGTTCCCTACTAGCGATCATCAATGAGCAGTTCTTC. Translating it yields CASSSLLAIINEQFF. The full variable domain, completed using reference TRBV28 and TRBJ2-1, is DVKVTQSSRYLVKRTGEKVFLECVQDMDHENMFWYRQDPGLGLRLIYFSYDVKMKEKGDIPEGYSVSREKKERFSLILESASTNQTSMYLCASSSLLAIINEQFFGPGTRLTVL.

The chain employs TRBV7-8 and TRBJ2-7; D remains unclear. Between the trimmed V and J ends, which lost 7 bases and 2 bases, there was a span of 24 bases. The germline gives CDR1 SGHVS, CDR2 FQNEAQ. The CDR3 loop spans 17 amino acids. The CDR3 sequence is CASNPAWAWRITYEQYF. The CDR3 DNA follows: TGTGCCAGCAACCCGGCGTGGGCGTGGCGGATTACCTACGAGCAGTACTTC. The full variable domain, its missing parts supplied by reference TRBV7-8 and TRBJ2-7, is GAGVSQSPRYKVAKRGQDVALRCDPISGHVSLFWYQQALGQGPEFLTYFQNEAQLDKSGLPSDRFFAERPEGSVSTLKIQRTQQEDSAVYLCASNPAWAWRITYEQYFGPGTRLTVT.

The chain recombines TRBV29-1 with TRBJ1-2, with TRBD1 identical over 8 bases. Trimming at V came to 3 bases and at J to 5 bases, leaving 5 bases not matched to a gene. This CDR3 region has 13 residues. Germline CDR1 reads SQVTM; CDR2 reads ANQGSEA. CDR3 in DNA: TGCAGCGTTGAGGGGGGACAGGTGTATGGCTACACCTTC. Translation gives CSVEGGQVYGYTF.